The 6 T cell receptor beta chains reported below all come from one sample, sequenced in a study of T cells after yellow fever vaccination. TCRdb recomputed calls from the 5' RACE reads with MiXCR, one row per CDR3 protein. The sample lists fewer than 450,000 distinct CDR3 sequences, 8% to 9.5% seen once, with about 16% in the top ten. Sequences were derived from PBMCs, sampled roughly 46 days after the first yellow fever vaccination. Every receptor here comes from a young man who received the YFV17D yellow fever vaccine.

This clonotype was counted at least ten times. The chain is built from TRBV7-6 and TRBJ1-1; weak D call: TRBD1 (5 bases). Germline V gives CDR1 SGHVS, CDR2 FNYEAQ. The CDR3 totals 15 residues. Trimming left V 1 base short and J 3 bases short, with 12 bases between. CDR3 DNA: TGTGCCAGCAGCTTAGACGCCTCGGGGGACACTGAAGCTTTCTTT. It encodes CASSLDASGDTEAFF.

This clonotype was seen a handful of times. V usage is TRBV30 and J usage is TRBJ1-5; 8 nucleotides agree with TRBD1. With 4 bases clipped from V and 7 bases from J, the junction kept 9 bases outside the gene matches. Germline CDR1 reads GTSNPN; CDR2 reads SVGIG (reference sequence). The CDR3 runs 14 residues. The CDR3 spells CAWKPQGESQPQHF. In DNA form, the CDR3 reads TGTGCCTGGAAACCACAGGGGGAATCGCAGCCCCAGCATTTT.

The chain employs TRBV4-1 and TRBJ2-3; 7 positions match TRBD2. The trim removed 4 bases at V and 6 bases at J, leaving 7 bases unmatched. In germline, CDR1 is MGHRA, CDR2 YSYEKL. The CDR3 has 14 amino acids. CDR3 sequence (DNA): TGCGCCAGCAGCCCAGCGGGAACGGCCGATACGCAGTATTTT. Translating gives CASSPAGTADTQYF.

This clonotype was recorded many times. J is TRBJ1-3 and V is TRBV5-6; no reliable D call. This CDR3 comprises 16 residues. The ends were cut back, 2 bases at V and 0 bases at J, with 12 bases in the middle. The germline CDR1 and CDR2 sequences are SGHDT and YYEEEE. CDR3: CASSLPTGRSGNTIYF. CDR3 DNA sequence: TGTGCCAGCAGCTTACCAACTGGACGCTCTGGAAACACCATATATTTT.

This clonotype was observed a handful of times. The chain carries TRBV4-3 and TRBJ1-1; tentative D call: TRBD1 (5 bases). The germline V and J ends were trimmed by 0 bases and 4 bases, with 15 bases remaining between them. Per germline, CDR1 LGHNA and CDR2 YSLEER. This CDR3 region has 16 residues. The CDR3: CASSQETPGGGTEAFF. The CDR3 region has the DNA TGCGCCAGCAGCCAAGAGACCCCCGGGGGAGGCACTGAAGCTTTCTTT.

The chain links TRBV4-1 to TRBJ1-1; no clear D gene. V was cut by 1 base and J by 4 bases, with 7 bases left in between. Per the germline V gene, CDR1 is MGHRA and CDR2 is YSYEKL. The length of the CDR3 is 13 residues. CDR3: CASSQGGSTEAFF. CDR3 coding DNA: TGCGCCAGCAGCCAAGGTGGCAGCACTGAAGCTTTCTTT.